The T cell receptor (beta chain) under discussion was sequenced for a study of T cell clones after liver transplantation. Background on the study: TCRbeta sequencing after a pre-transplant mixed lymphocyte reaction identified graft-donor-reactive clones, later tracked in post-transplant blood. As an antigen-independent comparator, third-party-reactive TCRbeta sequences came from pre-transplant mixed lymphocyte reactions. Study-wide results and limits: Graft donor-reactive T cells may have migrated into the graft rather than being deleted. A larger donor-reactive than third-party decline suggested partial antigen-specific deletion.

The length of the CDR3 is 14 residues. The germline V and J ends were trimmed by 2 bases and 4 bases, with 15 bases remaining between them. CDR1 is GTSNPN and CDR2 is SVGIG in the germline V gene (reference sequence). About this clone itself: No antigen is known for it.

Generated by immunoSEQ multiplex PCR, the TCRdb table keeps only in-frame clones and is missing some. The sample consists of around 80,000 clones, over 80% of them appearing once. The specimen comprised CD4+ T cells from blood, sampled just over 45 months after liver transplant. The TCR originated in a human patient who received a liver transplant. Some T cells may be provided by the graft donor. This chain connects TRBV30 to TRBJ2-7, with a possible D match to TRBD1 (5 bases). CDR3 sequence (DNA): TGTGCCTGGAGTCAAGGGGCCCTCATATACGAGCAGTACTTC. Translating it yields CAWSQGALIYEQYF.